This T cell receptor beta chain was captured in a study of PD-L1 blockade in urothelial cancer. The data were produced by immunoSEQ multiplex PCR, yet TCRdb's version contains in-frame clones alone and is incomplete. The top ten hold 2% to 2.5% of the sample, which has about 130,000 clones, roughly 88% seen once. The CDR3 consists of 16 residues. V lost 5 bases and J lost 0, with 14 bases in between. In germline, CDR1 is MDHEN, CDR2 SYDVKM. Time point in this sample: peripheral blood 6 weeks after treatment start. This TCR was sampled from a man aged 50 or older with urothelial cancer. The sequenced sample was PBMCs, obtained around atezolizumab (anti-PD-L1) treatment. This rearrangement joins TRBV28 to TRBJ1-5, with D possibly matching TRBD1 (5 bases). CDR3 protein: CASSPAGVSSNQPQHF. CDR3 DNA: TGTGCCAGCAGTCCAGCGGGGGTGTCTAGCAATCAGCCCCAGCATTTT.